This T cell receptor (beta chain) was retrieved from a study of blood T cell repertoires in COVID-19. For the study at large: The United States, Italy and Spain supplied acute and convalescent COVID-19 samples.

This CDR3 has 13 amino acids. Germline V gene data show CDR1 as SGHTA and CDR2 as FQGNSA. The V and J ends lost 2 bases and 5 bases respectively, with 6 bases between them. Original processing notes: Reference gene primer amplification in the assay estimated nucleated cell counts. Only in-frame clones appear in the TCRdb table, and some are missing; sequencing was by immunoSEQ multiplex PCR. V, J and clone size derive from that table, while D and trimming were established from the DNA sequence. The sample consists of approximately 250,000 clones, approximately 89% of them appearing once. Participant age was roughly 18 to 90 years, and participants resided in 20 to 30 US areas.

Sequencing was done on a sample of PBMCs or T cells enriched from blood (not recorded which). The rearrangement uses TRBV7-2 and TRBJ2-2; D not resolved. The origin of this receptor is a middle-aged man who had been exposed to COVID-19. CDR3 loop: CASSLYETGELFF. CDR3 DNA: TGTGCCAGCAGCTTATATGAGACCGGGGAGCTGTTTTTT.